The source of this TCR beta chain is a study of Graves' ophthalmopathy and Graves' hyperthyroidism (dated by TCRdb to 2017 to 2018). Regarding the research as a whole: Hyperthyroidism was considered stable if no progression to ophthalmopathy occurred within 18 months of follow-up. The study used TCR beta repertoire signatures to distinguish Graves' ophthalmopathy from Graves' hyperthyroidism and to predict progression to ophthalmopathy. In total, around 130 blood samples were TCR-sequenced: approximately 42 ophthalmopathy, 75 hyperthyroidism and approximately 17 hyperthyroidism-to-ophthalmopathy patients. To explore V-J signatures that distinguish ophthalmopathy from hyperthyroidism, a discovery set of around 100 patients was enrolled, made up of approximately 45 with ophthalmopathy and 55 to 65 with stable hyperthyroidism. The independent validation cohort included under 20 hyperthyroidism patients plus 17 patients who later progressed from hyperthyroidism to ophthalmopathy. In six or seven hyperthyroidism patients, the T-cell repertoires found in thyroid tissue were compared with those found in blood. After sampling, hyperthyroidism patients received methimazole starting at 30 mg daily, and ophthalmopathy patients received high-dose intravenous methylprednisolone.

The hyperthyroidism patients were 18 to 65 years old and newly diagnosed, with a disease duration of less than 2 months. Patients with other autoimmune diseases, uncontrolled infections, pregnancy or lactation were excluded from the study. Clinical symptoms, serum thyroxine, TRAb, thyroid ultrasound and orbital computed tomography formed the basis of the diagnosis. Total RNA was extracted with Trizol reagent and quality-checked on an Agilent 2100 Bioanalyzer. Study-wide findings and limitations: Most expanded thyroid clonotypes with a frequency above 0.001 also appeared in blood, which suggests that blood repertoires may reflect the immune response in the thyroid. In validation, the model predicted ophthalmopathy progression with about 64% sensitivity and around 72% specificity; roughly 11 predicted patients were CT-confirmed with GO in a median of about 7.1 months. In cross-validation, the 13-signature model distinguished ophthalmopathy from stable hyperthyroidism with roughly 90% sensitivity and nearly 82% specificity, and in the test set the corresponding values were approximately 80% and 68%. Sample size was not predetermined statistically, and investigators were not blinded to group allocation.

On this clonotype itself: This receptor's antigen is unknown. This likely comes from a read error, as the CDR3 has no conserved phenylalanine or tryptophan at its end. Because the CDR3's place on the DNA is in doubt, the DNA is left out and the CDR3 is given as listed by TCRdb.

TCR beta CDR3 regions were amplified from RNA transcripts for repertoire sequencing. HTBI primers and the Qiagen OneStep RT-PCR kit were used in a first-round RT-PCR, which was followed by a second-round multiplex PCR, size selection and purification. Sequencing of the libraries was carried out on an Illumina HiSeq2000 in paired-end mode with 100 bp reads. As for the authors' bioinformatics: SOAPnuke was used for read processing, and reads with adapters, uncalled bases, a mean Phred below 15, or no exact constant-primer or identifier match were discarded. COPE v1.2.5 was used to merge high-quality paired reads. Clonotypes were defined as unique nucleotide sequences and were aligned to IMGT TRB V, D and J references using MiTCR v1.1. The analysis was limited to V-J combinations with a frequency above 0.0001, which together covered about 99% of the repertoires. A TCR clonal expansion and chaos score per V-J combination was defined as the ratio of F50 clonal expansion to chaos observed in the TCRdist matrix. Welch's t-statistics and random forest were used to narrow the features down to about a dozen V-J combinations, which were then fed into a naive Bayes classifier. The similarity between thyroid and blood repertoires was quantified using the Morisita-Horn index. Starting from the raw public reads, TCRdb applied fastp trimming at Q25, assembled clones with MiXCR and retained in-frame beta chains. Rows merge per CDR3 protein into single entries with the most common DNA and genes. The V and J calls were not made by the authors but by TCRdb's processing. The sample table lists around 1.1 million distinct CDR3 sequences, roughly two fifths of them with a count of one. The top ten hold approximately 10% of the sample.

The CDR3 extends over 9 residues, inclusive of both ends. The germline V gene specifies SGDLS as CDR1 and YYNGEE as CDR2. The sequencing sample was made of peripheral blood or thyroid tissue (not recorded which). The sequence joins TRBV9 to TRBJ2-5. The TCR sequence derives from an adult man with Graves' hyperthyroidism. The CDR3 corresponds to CASSVDPTL.